This T cell receptor beta chain appears in the sequencing data of a study of T-cell reconstitution after alpha-beta-depleted transplantation in children. Study-level points and caveats: Surviving recipient cells, namely T cells and thymic progenitors, were the source of high day-60 TCRbeta diversity in some patients. One year after transplant, T-cell counts and diversity came mostly from newly produced T cells. By about two months after transplant, alpha-beta T cells reportedly arose from several hundred graft clones that had expanded.

In its sample, this clonotype was seen a few times. Its antigen remains unknown. Germline V CDR1 and CDR2: MNHNS, SASEGT. The CDR3 is made up of 15 amino acids. V was pared by 6 bases and J by 5 bases, with 11 bases of the junction left unmatched. Unique molecular identifiers featured in how the TCRbeta library was prepared. TCRdb reprocessed the PCR reads via MiXCR and lists one record per CDR3 protein. The table includes approximately 350,000 distinct CDR3 sequences, about 17% detected once. The gene calls are TRBV6-1 and TRBJ2-5, with 8 nucleotides matching TRBD1. The TCR sequence derives from a male patient aged 2 to 9 who had a stem cell transplant for acute lymphoblastic leukemia, so the T cells may come from the graft donor. This material consisted of PBMCs, mostly from graft donor cells, taken 360 days after TCRalphabeta/CD19-depleted stem cell transplant. The CDR3 loop reads CASRRGQGWKETQYF. CDR3 coding DNA: TGTGCCAGCAGGAGAGGACAGGGATGGAAGGAGACCCAGTACTTC.